Shown below are 16 T cell receptor beta chains from a single sample sequenced in a study of blood T cell repertoires in COVID-19. Profiling relied on immunoSEQ multiplex PCR, and the TCRdb table lists in-frame clones only, not all of them. The sample holds about 160,000 clones, just under 95% seen once. Sample: peripheral blood. The receptor source for this set is a woman aged 45-65 years with acute or convalescent COVID-19.

The chain uses TRBV3-1 (or the pseudogene TRBV3-2) and TRBJ1-2; a weak D match, TRBD1 (5 bases). With 2 bases removed from V and 0 bases from J, the gap between germline ends came to 13 bases. This CDR3 contains 16 residues. In germline, CDR1 is LGHDT, CDR2 YNNKEL (reference sequence). DNA for the CDR3: TGTGCCAGCAGCCAAACCCTGGGGCAGGCTAACTATGGCTACACCTTC. The encoded protein is CASSQTLGQANYGYTF.

The chain couples TRBV12-3 or TRBV12-4 to TRBJ2-7, with a weak D call TRBD1 (6 bases). The V end was cut by 8 bases, the J end by 7 bases, with 15 bases between. The CDR3 has 12 amino acids. CDR3 nucleotides: TGTGCCAGCGGCCGGGACAACAGGGAGCAGTACTTC. Its protein is CASGRDNREQYF.

As for this clone: The same CDR3 also results from other DNA sequences found in this sample. The chain employs TRBV28 and TRBJ1-2; a possible D gene is TRBD1 (5 bases). V lost 5 bases, J lost 5 bases, and 9 bases lay in between. Germline lookup yields CDR1 MDHEN and CDR2 SYDVKM. This CDR3 is 12 amino acids long. CDR3 amino acids: CASSLTGYGYTF. The CDR3 DNA reads as TGTGCCAGCAGTCTTACAGGTTATGGCTACACCTTC.

The chain couples TRBV6-1 to TRBJ1-2; D remains ambiguous. The CDR3 spans 12 residues. Germline CDR1 is MNHNS and CDR2 is SASEGT. Trimming cost V 2 bases and J 8 bases, with 9 bases left between them. The CDR3 nucleotides read TGTGCCAGCAGTGAAACACAGTGGGGCTACACCTTC. Amino acids: CASSETQWGYTF.

The chain is built from TRBV12-5 and TRBJ1-1; 10 nucleotides line up with TRBD1. CDR1 and CDR2 from the germline V gene are LGHNT and FRNRAP. V shed 5 bases, J shed 3 bases, and the junction held 6 bases outside the gene matches. The CDR3 is 15 amino acids. This chain's CDR3 is CASGTRQGADTEAFF. The CDR3 coding sequence is TGTGCTAGTGGTACCCGACAGGGGGCTGACACTGAAGCTTTCTTT.

The chain uses TRBV12-3 or TRBV12-4 and TRBJ2-1, with D unresolved. This CDR3 comprises 13 residues. The V and J ends lost 0 bases and 5 bases respectively, with 5 bases between them. DNA for the CDR3: TGTGCCAGCAGTTTAGCAGGAGACAATGAGCAGTTCTTC. Residues: CASSLAGDNEQFF.

The chain carries TRBV7-8 and TRBJ1-1, with a weak D call TRBD1 (6 bases). Per germline, CDR1 SGHVS and CDR2 FQNEAQ. Trimming cost V 5 bases and J 5 bases, with 15 bases left between them. This CDR3 has 14 residues. CDR3 bases: TGTGCCAGCAGCCATGGGGGCAGAGGGACTGAAGCTTTCTTT. Protein: CASSHGGRGTEAFF.

The V call is TRBV28, the J call TRBJ2-7; 8 nucleotides line up with TRBD1. Germline CDR1 and CDR2: MDHEN and SYDVKM. CDR3 length: 14 residues. V lost 3 bases, J lost 3 bases, and 4 bases stayed unmatched. The CDR3 region has the DNA TGTGCCAGCAGTTTTGACGACAGGGGCTACGAGCAGTACTTC. Its translation is CASSFDDRGYEQYF.

The chain uses TRBV7-8 and TRBJ1-3; 7 positions match TRBD1. Germline values: CDR1 SGHVS, CDR2 FQNEAQ. V shed 7 bases and J 0 bases; nucleotides not matched to a gene: 9. The CDR3 length is 16 residues. CDR3 sequence: CASIPTAGGSGNTIYF. CDR3 bases: TGTGCCAGCATCCCGACGGCAGGGGGCTCTGGAAACACCATATATTTT.

J is TRBJ1-2 and V is TRBV10-3; D possibly corresponds to TRBD1 (6 bases). Trimming removed 6 bases from V and 6 bases from J, with 20 bases in between. This CDR3 has 15 amino acids. Germline lookup yields CDR1 ENHRY and CDR2 SYGVKD. As DNA, the CDR3 is TGTGCCATCAGCGACGCGACAGGAGAAATTGATGGCTACACCTTC. It yields the protein CAISDATGEIDGYTF.

This chain uses TRBV7-9 with TRBJ1-1; 10 nucleotides align to TRBD1. The length of the CDR3 is 14 residues. The trim removed 3 bases at V and 4 bases at J, leaving 2 bases unmatched. Germline CDR1 SEHNR, CDR2 FQNEAQ (reference sequence). The CDR3 sequence is CASSLGQGSTEAFF. In nucleotides, the CDR3 is TGTGCCAGCAGCTTGGGACAGGGGAGCACTGAAGCTTTCTTT.

This chain connects TRBV11-2 to TRBJ2-5; D is perhaps TRBD2 (6 bases). CDR1 SGHAT and CDR2 FQNNGV come from the germline V gene. This CDR3 has 15 residues. The V and J ends lost 5 bases and 2 bases respectively, with 15 bases between them. DNA for the CDR3: TGTGCCAGCAGCCTATTACTAGCTAATCAAGAGACCCAGTACTTC. It codes for CASSLLLANQETQYF.

V is TRBV7-2 and J is TRBJ1-2, with D possibly TRBD1 on 5 matching bases. V was trimmed by 2 bases and J by 2 bases, leaving 18 bases between them. The CDR3 consists of 17 residues. Germline V CDR1 and CDR2: SGHTA, FQGNSA. The CDR3 loop is CASSLWGLEGRNYGYTF. CDR3 nucleotides: TGTGCCAGCAGCTTATGGGGCTTGGAGGGGAGGAACTATGGCTACACCTTC.

This clone was seen once. The chain links TRBV28 to TRBJ1-4; D call uncertain. Germline lookup yields CDR1 MDHEN and CDR2 SYDVKM. The V end was cut by 6 bases, the J end by 8 bases, with 13 bases between. CDR3 length: 13 residues. The CDR3 nucleotides read TGTGCCAGCAGCTATCCGTCGGGGGAAAAACTGTTTTTT. Its protein is CASSYPSGEKLFF.

The V call is TRBV25-1, the J call TRBJ1-4; the match to TRBD1 covers 7 bases. CDR3 size: 15 residues. Germline loops: CDR1 MGHDK, CDR2 SYGVNS. The trim removed 5 bases at V and 5 bases at J, leaving 8 bases unmatched. CDR3 in DNA: TGTGCCAGCAGTAATCCGGGACAGTTAAATGAAAAACTGTTTTTT. Its protein product is CASSNPGQLNEKLFF.

This clone occurred a few times. J is TRBJ1-2 and V is TRBV27; maybe TRBD1 (6 bases). V was trimmed by 3 bases and J by 5 bases, leaving 22 bases between them. There are 17 residues in the CDR3. The V gene's germline CDR1 is MNHEY and CDR2 SMNVEV (reference sequence). The CDR3 DNA reads TGTGCCAGCAGTTTTACCTCCCAACACAGGGTGGGGTATGGCTACACCTTC. Protein sequence: CASSFTSQHRVGYGYTF.